The 8 T cell receptor beta chains below all came from one sample that was sequenced in a study of control samples from healthy donors and cancer patients. Assay: immunoSEQ multiplex PCR; the TCRdb copy retains only in-frame clones and omits some. The table records 74,000 or so clones, over 75% of them present only once. The material sequenced was blood. The receptors were gathered from a man aged 45-65 years in good health.

This clone was seen just once. The gene calls are TRBV7-9 and TRBJ1-4; maybe TRBD1 (5 bases). Germline CDR1 is SEHNR and CDR2 is FQNEAQ (reference sequence). This CDR3 has 13 amino acids. The V end was cut by 1 base, the J end by 8 bases, with 8 bases between. The chain's CDR3 is CASSLEAGEKLFF. The CDR3 DNA is TGTGCCAGCAGCTTAGAGGCAGGGGAAAAACTGTTTTTT.

This clone was seen a few times. Other DNA sequences of this sample code for an identical CDR3. Here the CDR3 reads CASSLRGGTEAFF. DNA of the CDR3: TGCGCCAGCAGCCTGCGCGGGGGGACTGAAGCTTTCTTT. The gene calls are TRBV5-1 and TRBJ1-1; a possible D gene is TRBD1 (5 bases). In germline, CDR1 is SGHRS, CDR2 YFSETQ. This CDR3 has 13 residues. V was pared by 4 bases and J by 5 bases, with 12 bases between.

This chain uses TRBV19 with TRBJ1-3; no reliable D call. V was shortened by 3 bases and J by 4 bases, with 10 bases between the two germline ends. The length of the CDR3 is 14 residues. Germline V gene lookup returns CDR1 LNHDA and CDR2 SQIVND (reference sequence). CDR3 loop: CASSISTVGNTIYF. DNA of the CDR3: TGTGCCAGTAGTATTTCGACGGTCGGAAACACCATATATTTT.

V gene TRBV5-6 combines with J gene TRBJ1-5; no clear D gene. The V gene's germline CDR1 is SGHDT and CDR2 YYEEEE. CDR3 length equals 17 residues. Between the trimmed V and J ends, which lost 1 base and 3 bases, there was a span of 17 bases. The CDR3 DNA is TGTGCCAGCAGCTTGACCGTCGGGCTGCATAACAATCAGCCCCAGCATTTT. Amino acids: CASSLTVGLHNNQPQHF.

The gene calls are TRBV9 and TRBJ1-6; D is uncertain. The CDR3 sequence is 13 residues long. The V and J ends lost 3 bases and 13 bases respectively, with 14 bases between them. Germline V gene data show CDR1 as SGDLS and CDR2 as YYNGEE. This CDR3 reads CASSATTGSPLHF. The CDR3 nucleotides are TGTGCCAGCAGCGCAACCACGGGGAGCCCCCTCCACTTT.

This chain uses TRBV5-1 with TRBJ1-2; D call uncertain. Germline-derived CDR1 and CDR2 are SGHRS and YFSETQ. The CDR3 sequence is 14 residues long. V was clipped by 4 bases and J by 1 base, with 11 bases between them. The CDR3 reads CASSPVGSNYGYTF. CDR3 in DNA: TGCGCCAGCAGCCCAGTGGGGAGTAACTATGGCTACACCTTC.

There are a few counts of this clone. This chain uses TRBV6-5 with TRBJ2-1, with 8 bases that match TRBD2. The CDR3 covers 15 residues. V lost 0 bases to trimming and J lost 9 bases; unmatched junction nucleotides: 7. CDR1 MNHEY and CDR2 SVGAGI come from the germline V gene. Written as DNA, the CDR3 is TGTGCCAGCAGTTACTCGAGACGGGGGGGAGGTGAGCAGTTCTTC. Its translation: CASSYSRRGGGEQFF.

This clone was observed once. V and J are TRBV5-1 and TRBJ1-6, with 8 nucleotides matching TRBD1. CDR1 is SGHRS, CDR2 YFSETQ, per germline. CDR3 length: 17 amino acids. Trimming at V came to 3 bases and at J to 0 bases, leaving 5 bases not matched to a gene. CDR3 protein: CASSYAGGSSYNSPLHF. As DNA, the CDR3 is TGCGCCAGCAGCTACGCAGGGGGCTCCTCCTATAATTCACCCCTCCACTTT.